This is a list of T cell receptor beta chains from one sample in a study of PD-L1 blockade in urothelial cancer. The repertoire was sequenced with immunoSEQ multiplex PCR; TCRdb's copy has only in-frame clones and lacks some. The sample lists tens of thousands of clones, 84% seen once, with 2% to 2.5% in the top ten. The sequenced sample was PBMCs, obtained around atezolizumab (anti-PD-L1) treatment. The receptors originated from a man aged 60-69 years with urothelial cancer. The CDR3 runs from the conserved cysteine through the conserved F or W. A D gene is named only where the DNA matches it firmly. Size is stated for part of the rows, as once, few or many counts, or as a class when the clone is expanded.

TRBJ2-7 | once | TRBV5-1 | . | TGCGCCAGCAGCTTAGAGGGAGTTTTCTCCTACGAGCAGTACTTC | CASSLEGVFSYEQYF
TRBJ1-3 | . | TRBV6-5 | TRBD1 | TGTGCCAGCAGGACCGGACAGGACGTCCACACCATATATTTT | CASRTGQDVHTIYF
TRBJ2-1 | . | TRBV19 | TRBD1 | TGTGCCAGTAGTATTCTCCAGGGACAGGGCTTTTTCCATGAGCAGTTCTTC | CASSILQGQGFFHEQFF
TRBJ2-6 | . | TRBV7-2 | . | TGTGCCAGCAGCTTAGGGGGGCTTGGGGCCAACGTCCTGACTTTC | CASSLGGLGANVLTF
TRBJ1-4 | . | TRBV28 | . | TGTGCCAGCAGAAGCCCGACAGCTACTAATGAAAAACTGTTTTTT | CASRSPTATNEKLFF
TRBJ1-6 | . | TRBV5-6 | . | TGTGCCAGCAGCCCCGGGCAGGGTGACTCACCCCTCCACTTT | CASSPGQGDSPLHF
TRBJ2-7 | . | TRBV7-2 | . | TGTGCCAGCAGCTTAACTAGCCTGCCGAGCGACGAGCAGTACTTC | CASSLTSLPSDEQYF
TRBJ2-3 | . | TRBV29-1 | TRBD2 | TGCAGCGTTGACTCTAGGCTAGCGGGGACCACAGATACGCAGTATTTT | CSVDSRLAGTTDTQYF
TRBJ2-4 | . | TRBV2 | TRBD2 | TGTGCCAGCACCTCACTAGCGGGGGAGGAAAACATTCAGTACTTC | CASTSLAGEENIQYF
TRBJ2-1 | . | TRBV7-8 | TRBD2 | TGTGCCAGCAGCTTAGAGGGAGGGGTAAACTCCGGTGAGCAGTTCTTC | CASSLEGGVNSGEQFF
TRBJ1-1 | . | TRBV27 | TRBD1 | TGTGCCAGCAGTTACGGGACAGTGAACACTGAAGCTTTCTTT | CASSYGTVNTEAFF
TRBJ1-2 | few | TRBV11-1 | . | TGTGCCAGCAGCTTCACAGGCTATGGCTACACCTTC | CASSFTGYGYTF
TRBJ2-7 | . | TRBV7-2 | . | TGTGCCAGCAGCTTAGCGTATTCTTCCCCCTACGAGCAGTACTTC | CASSLAYSSPYEQYF
TRBJ1-1 | . | TRBV7-3 | . | TGTGCCAGCAGCTTAGCCGGGAACACTGAAGCTTTCTTT | CASSLAGNTEAFF
TRBJ2-7 | . | TRBV6-5 | . | TGTGCCAGCAGTTACTCGAGGCAGGGCTACGAGCAGTACTTC | CASSYSRQGYEQYF
TRBJ1-1 | . | TRBV7-2 | . | TGTGCCAGCAGCTTAGACAGGAGCACTGAAGCTTTCTTT | CASSLDRSTEAFF
TRBJ1-1 | . | TRBV19 | . | TGTGCTGCTGGTGGGGCTATGTTGGGCACTGAAGCTTTCTTT | CAAGGAMLGTEAFF
TRBJ1-1 | few | TRBV7-8 | TRBD1 | TGTGCCAGCAGCGGAGGACAGGGGGCGCCCCCTTTCTTT | CASSGGQGAPPFF
TRBJ1-2 | . | TRBV6-5 | TRBD1 | TGTGCCAGCAGATATACCTGGGACAGTGCAAAAGGCTACACCTTC | CASRYTWDSAKGYTF
TRBJ2-7 | . | TRBV19 | TRBD2 | TGTGCCAGTAGTATTTTCAGGGAGGGCGAGCAGTACTTC | CASSIFREGEQYF
TRBJ1-2 | . | TRBV6-6 | TRBD1 | TGTGCCAGCAGTTACTCGACAGGGGGAGACTATGGCTACACCTTC | CASSYSTGGDYGYTF
TRBJ1-4 | . | TRBV6-6 | TRBD1 | TGTGCCAGCAGTAAGACAGGGGATAATGAAAAACTGTTTTTT | CASSKTGDNEKLFF
TRBJ1-2 | . | TRBV29-1 | . | TGCAGCGTTGATTTTGTGGGGGGGTCCGCCTATGGCTACACCTTC | CSVDFVGGSAYGYTF
TRBJ2-1 | . | TRBV10-1 | TRBD2 | TGCGCCAGCAGCGCATCAGGGACTAGCGGGATTAGGAATGAGCAGTTCTTC | CASSASGTSGIRNEQFF